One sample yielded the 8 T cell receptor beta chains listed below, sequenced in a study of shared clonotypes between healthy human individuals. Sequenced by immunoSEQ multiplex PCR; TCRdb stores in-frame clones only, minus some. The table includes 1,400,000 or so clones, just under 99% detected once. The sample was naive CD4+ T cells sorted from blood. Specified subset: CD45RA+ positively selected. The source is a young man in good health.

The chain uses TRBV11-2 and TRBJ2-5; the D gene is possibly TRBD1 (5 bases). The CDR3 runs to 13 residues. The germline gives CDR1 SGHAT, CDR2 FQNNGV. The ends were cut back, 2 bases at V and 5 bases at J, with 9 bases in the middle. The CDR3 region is CASSLFRVETQYF. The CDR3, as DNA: TGTGCCAGCAGCTTATTCAGGGTCGAGACCCAGTACTTC. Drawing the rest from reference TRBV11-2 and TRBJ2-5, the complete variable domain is EAGVAQSPRYKIIEKRQSVAFWCNPISGHATLYWYQQILGQGPKLLIQFQNNGVVDDSQLPKDRFSAERLKGVDSTLKIQPAKLEDSAVYLCASSLFRVETQYFGPGTRLLVL.

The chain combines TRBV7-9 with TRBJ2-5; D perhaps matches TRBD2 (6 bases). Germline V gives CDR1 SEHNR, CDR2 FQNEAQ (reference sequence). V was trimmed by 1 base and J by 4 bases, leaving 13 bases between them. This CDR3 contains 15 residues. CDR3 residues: CASSLEREKVETQYF. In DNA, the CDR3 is TGTGCCAGCAGCTTAGAACGGGAGAAGGTAGAGACCCAGTACTTC.

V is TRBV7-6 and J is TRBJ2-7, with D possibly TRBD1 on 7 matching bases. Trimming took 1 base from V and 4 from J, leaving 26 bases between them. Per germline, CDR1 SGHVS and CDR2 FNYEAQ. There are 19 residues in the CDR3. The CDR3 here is CASSLERTGGLPGGYEQYF. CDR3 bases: TGTGCCAGCAGCTTAGAGAGGACAGGTGGACTCCCCGGGGGATACGAGCAGTACTTC.

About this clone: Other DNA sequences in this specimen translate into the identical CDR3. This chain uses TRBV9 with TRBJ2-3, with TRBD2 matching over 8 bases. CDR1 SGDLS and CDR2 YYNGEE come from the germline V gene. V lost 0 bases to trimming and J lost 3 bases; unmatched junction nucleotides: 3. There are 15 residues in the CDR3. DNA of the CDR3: TGTGCCAGCAGCGTAGTCAGCGGGAGAACAGATACGCAGTATTTT. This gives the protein CASSVVSGRTDTQYF.

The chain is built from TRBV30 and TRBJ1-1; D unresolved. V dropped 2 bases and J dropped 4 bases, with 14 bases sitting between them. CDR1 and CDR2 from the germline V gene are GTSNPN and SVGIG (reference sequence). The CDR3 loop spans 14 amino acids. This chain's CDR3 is CAWSYRAIGTEAFF. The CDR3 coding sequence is TGTGCCTGGAGTTATCGGGCCATCGGCACTGAAGCTTTCTTT.

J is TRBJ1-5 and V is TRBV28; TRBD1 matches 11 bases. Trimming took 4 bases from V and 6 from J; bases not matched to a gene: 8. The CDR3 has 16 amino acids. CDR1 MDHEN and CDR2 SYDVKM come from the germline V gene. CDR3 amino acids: CASSSTRTGGSQPQHF. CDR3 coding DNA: TGTGCCAGCAGTTCGACCCGGACAGGGGGCTCTCAGCCCCAGCATTTT. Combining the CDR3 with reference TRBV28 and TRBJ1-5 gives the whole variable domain DVKVTQSSRYLVKRTGEKVFLECVQDMDHENMFWYRQDPGLGLRLIYFSYDVKMKEKGDIPEGYSVSREKKERFSLILESASTNQTSMYLCASSSTRTGGSQPQHFGDGTRLSIL.

The CDR3 loop is CSVGEVNTMNTEAFF. The CDR3 bases are TGCAGCGTTGGAGAGGTAAACACAATGAACACTGAAGCTTTCTTT. The chain combines TRBV29-1 with TRBJ1-1; no definite D call. Trimming removed 4 bases from V and 0 bases from J, with 15 bases in between. Germline values: CDR1 SQVTM, CDR2 ANQGSEA. The CDR3 spans 15 residues.

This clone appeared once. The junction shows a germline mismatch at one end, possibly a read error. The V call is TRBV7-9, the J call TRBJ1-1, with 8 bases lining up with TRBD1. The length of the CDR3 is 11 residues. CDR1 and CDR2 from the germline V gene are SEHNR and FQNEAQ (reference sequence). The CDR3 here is CASSTGDRPLF. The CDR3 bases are TGTGCCAGCAGCACAGGGGACAGGCCGCTCTTT.